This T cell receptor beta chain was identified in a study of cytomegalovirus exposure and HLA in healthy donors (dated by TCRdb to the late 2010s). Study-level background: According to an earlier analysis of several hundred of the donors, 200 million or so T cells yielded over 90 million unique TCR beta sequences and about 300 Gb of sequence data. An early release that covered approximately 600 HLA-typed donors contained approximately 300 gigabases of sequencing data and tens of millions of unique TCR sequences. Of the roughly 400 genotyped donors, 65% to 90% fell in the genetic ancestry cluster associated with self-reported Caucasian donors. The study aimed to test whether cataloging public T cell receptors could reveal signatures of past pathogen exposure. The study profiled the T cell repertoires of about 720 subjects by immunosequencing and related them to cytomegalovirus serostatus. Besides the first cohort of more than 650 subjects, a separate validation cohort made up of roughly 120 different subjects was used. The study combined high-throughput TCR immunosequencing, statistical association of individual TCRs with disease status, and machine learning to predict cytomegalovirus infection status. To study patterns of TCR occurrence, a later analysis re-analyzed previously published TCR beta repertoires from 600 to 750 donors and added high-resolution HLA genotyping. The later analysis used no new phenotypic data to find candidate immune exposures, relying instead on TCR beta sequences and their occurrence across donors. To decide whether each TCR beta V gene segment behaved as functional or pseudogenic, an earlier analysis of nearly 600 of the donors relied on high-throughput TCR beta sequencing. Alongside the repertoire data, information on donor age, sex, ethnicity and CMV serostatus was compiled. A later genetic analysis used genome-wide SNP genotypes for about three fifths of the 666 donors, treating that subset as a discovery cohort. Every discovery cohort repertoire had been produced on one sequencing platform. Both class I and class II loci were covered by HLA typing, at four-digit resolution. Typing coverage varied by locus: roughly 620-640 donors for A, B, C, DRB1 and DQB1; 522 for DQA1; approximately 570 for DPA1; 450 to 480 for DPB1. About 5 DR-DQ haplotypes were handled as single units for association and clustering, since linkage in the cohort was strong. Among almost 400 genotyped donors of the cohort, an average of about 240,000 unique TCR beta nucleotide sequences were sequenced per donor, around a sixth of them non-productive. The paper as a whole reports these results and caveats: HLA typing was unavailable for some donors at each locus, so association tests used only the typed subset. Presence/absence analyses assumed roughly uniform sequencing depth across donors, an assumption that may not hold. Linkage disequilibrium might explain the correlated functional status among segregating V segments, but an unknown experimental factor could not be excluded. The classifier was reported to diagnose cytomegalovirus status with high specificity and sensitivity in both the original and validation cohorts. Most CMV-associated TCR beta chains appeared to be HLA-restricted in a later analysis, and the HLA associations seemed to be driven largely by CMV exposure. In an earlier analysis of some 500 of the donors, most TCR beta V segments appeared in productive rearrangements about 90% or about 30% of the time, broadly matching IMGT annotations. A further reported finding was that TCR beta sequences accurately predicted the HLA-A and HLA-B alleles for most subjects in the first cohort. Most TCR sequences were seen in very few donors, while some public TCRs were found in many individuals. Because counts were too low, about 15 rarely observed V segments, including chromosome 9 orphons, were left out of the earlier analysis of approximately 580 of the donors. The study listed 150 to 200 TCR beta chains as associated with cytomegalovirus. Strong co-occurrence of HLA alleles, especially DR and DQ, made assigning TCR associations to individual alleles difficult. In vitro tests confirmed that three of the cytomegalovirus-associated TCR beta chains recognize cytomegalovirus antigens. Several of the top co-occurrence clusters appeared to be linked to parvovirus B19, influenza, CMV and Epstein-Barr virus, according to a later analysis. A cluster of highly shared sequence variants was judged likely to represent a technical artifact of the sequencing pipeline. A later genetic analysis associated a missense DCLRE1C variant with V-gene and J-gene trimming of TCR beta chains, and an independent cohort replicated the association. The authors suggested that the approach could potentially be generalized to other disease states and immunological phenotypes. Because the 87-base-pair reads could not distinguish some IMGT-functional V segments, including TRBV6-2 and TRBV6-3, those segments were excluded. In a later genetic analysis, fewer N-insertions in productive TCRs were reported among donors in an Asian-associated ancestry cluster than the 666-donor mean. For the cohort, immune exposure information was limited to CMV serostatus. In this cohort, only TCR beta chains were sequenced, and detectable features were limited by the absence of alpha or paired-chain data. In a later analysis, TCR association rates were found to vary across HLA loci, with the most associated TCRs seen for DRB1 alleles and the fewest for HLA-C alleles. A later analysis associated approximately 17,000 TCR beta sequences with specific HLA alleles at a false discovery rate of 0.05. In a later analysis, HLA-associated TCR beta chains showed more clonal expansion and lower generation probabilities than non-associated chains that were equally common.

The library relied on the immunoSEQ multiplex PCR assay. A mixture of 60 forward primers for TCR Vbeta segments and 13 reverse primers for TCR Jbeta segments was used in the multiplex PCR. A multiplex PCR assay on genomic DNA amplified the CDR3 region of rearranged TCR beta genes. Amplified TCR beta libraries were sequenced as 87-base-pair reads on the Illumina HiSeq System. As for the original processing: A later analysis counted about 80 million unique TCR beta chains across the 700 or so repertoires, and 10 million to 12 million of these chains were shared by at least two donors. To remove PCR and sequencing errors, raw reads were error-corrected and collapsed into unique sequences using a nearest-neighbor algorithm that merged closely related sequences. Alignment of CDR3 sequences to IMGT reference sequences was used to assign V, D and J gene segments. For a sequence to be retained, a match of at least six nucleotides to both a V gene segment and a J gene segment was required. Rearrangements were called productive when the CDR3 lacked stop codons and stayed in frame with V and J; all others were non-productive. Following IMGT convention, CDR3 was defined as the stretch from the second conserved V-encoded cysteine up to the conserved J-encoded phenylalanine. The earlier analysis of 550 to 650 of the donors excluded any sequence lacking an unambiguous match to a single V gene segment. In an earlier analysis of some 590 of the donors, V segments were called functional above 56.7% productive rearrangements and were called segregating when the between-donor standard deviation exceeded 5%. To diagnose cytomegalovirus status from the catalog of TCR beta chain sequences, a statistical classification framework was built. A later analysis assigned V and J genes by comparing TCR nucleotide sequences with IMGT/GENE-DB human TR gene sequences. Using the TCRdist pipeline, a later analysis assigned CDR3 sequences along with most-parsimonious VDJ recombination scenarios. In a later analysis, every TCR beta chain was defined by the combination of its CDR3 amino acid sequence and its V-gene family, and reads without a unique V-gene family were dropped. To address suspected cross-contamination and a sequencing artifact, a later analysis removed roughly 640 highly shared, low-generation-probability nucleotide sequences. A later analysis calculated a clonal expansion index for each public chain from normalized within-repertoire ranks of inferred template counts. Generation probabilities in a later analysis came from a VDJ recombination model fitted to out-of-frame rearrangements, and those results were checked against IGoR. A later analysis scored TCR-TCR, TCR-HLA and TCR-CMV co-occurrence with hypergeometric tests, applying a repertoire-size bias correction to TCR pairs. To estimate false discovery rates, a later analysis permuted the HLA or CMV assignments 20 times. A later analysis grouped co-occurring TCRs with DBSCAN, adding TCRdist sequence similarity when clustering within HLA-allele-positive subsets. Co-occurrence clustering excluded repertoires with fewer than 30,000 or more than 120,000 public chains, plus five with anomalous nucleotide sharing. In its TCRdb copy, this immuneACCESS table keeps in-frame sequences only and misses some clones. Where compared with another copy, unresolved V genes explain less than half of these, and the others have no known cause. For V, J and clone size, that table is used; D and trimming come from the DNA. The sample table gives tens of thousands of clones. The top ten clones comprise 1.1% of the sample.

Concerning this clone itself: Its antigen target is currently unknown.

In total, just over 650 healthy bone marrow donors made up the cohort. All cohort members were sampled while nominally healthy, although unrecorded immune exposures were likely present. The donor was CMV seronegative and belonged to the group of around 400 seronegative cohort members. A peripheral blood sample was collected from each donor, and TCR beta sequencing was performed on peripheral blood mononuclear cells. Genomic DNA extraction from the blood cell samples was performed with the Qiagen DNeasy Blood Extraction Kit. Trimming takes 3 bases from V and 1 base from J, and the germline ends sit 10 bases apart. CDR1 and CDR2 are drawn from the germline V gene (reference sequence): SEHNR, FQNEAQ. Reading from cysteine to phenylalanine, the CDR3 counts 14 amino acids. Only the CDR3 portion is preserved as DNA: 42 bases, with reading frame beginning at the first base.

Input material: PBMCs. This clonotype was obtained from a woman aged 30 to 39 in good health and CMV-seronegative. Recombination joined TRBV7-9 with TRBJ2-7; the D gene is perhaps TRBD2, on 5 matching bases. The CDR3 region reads CASSLSGGSYEQYF. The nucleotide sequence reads TGTGCCAGCAGCTTGAGCGGAGGATCCTACGAGCAGTACTTC.